This is a list of T cell receptor beta chains from one sample in a study of cytotoxic CD8 clonotypes in ibrutinib-treated CLL. The protocol was immunoSEQ multiplex PCR, while the TCRdb copy is restricted to in-frame clones and leaves out a portion. This table holds about 140,000 clones, 70% to 80% found once. This material consisted of PBMCs, taken after 12 months of ibrutinib treatment. The receptor set was obtained from a human donor with chronic lymphocytic leukemia. Each CDR3 is given without its conserved first and last residue.

J: TRBJ2-7
V: TRBV18
CDR3: ASSSAPPRKYEQY

J: TRBJ1-3
V: TRBV18
CDR3: ASSPTGTSSGNTIY

J: TRBJ2-7
V: TRBV2
CDR3: ASKNGATWESYEQY

J: TRBJ2-1
V: TRBV4-1
CDR3: ASSQVYNEQF

J: TRBJ2-7
V: TRBV7-2
CDR3: ASSLDRLAGAGWQY

J: TRBJ2-7
V: TRBV19
CDR3: ASSMPSGDYEQY

J: TRBJ1-6
V: TRBV7-9
CDR3: ASSLGPSGLYSPLH

J: TRBJ2-1
V: TRBV5-1
CDR3: ASSQGLLGNEQF

J: TRBJ1-2
V: TRBV5-1
CDR3: ASSQGTGLNYGYT

J: TRBJ1-1
V: TRBV5-1
CDR3: ASSLASGKSEAF

J: TRBJ2-3
V: TRBV6-5
CDR3: ASSYDTSTDTQY

J: TRBJ2-7
V: TRBV28
CDR3: ASQGGRSPY

J: TRBJ2-4
V: TRBV5-4
CDR3: ASSPSVVGDIQY

J: TRBJ2-3
V: TRBV27
CDR3: AIKPRGVDLSTDTQY

J: TRBJ2-2
V: TRBV5-1
CDR3: ASSRAVITGELF

J: TRBJ1-1
V: TRBV13
CDR3: ASSLVTASTNTEAF

J: TRBJ1-1
V: TRBV15
CDR3: ATSRDRNTEAF

J: TRBJ1-2
V: TRBV5-1
CDR3: ASSLEGNYGYT